This T cell receptor (beta chain) was recovered during a study of blood T cell repertoires in COVID-19. On the study more broadly: Material from acute and convalescent COVID-19 was sourced from the United States, Italy and Spain. Sources were T cells, B-cell-depleted T cells, or PBMCs; the material itself was cDNA or gDNA.

Using immunoSEQ multiplex PCR, the repertoire was profiled, and TCRdb retains in-frame clones only, with some absent. The repertoire has around 65,000 clones, roughly 93% of them found once; the top ten carry 1.5% to 2%. Germline CDR1 is MNHEY and CDR2 is SVGAGI. V dropped 6 bases and J dropped 2; count of bases not matched to a gene: 6. The CDR3 sequence is 15 residues long. The TCR comes from a human donor in a cohort sampled during active COVID-19. The rearrangement links TRBV6-5 to TRBJ2-3; 9 bases are a match to TRBD2. Sequenced sample: peripheral blood. CDR3 in amino acids: CASRPTSGNTDTQYF. In DNA, the CDR3 is TGTGCCAGCAGGCCGACTAGCGGAAACACAGATACGCAGTATTTT.